Included here is one T cell receptor (beta chain) sequence, with context. Its antigen is as yet unknown. This entry belongs to a study of shared clonotypes between healthy human individuals. Study as a whole: The study used three CD4 naive, three CD4 memory, two CD8 naive and one CD8 memory plate per donor. Study-level findings and limits: Sampling involved blood alone; tissue repertoires likely differ.

The study ran the assay at deep level. Generated by immunoSEQ multiplex PCR, the TCRdb table keeps only in-frame clones and is missing some. The profile covers 550,000 to 600,000 clones, with 98% appearing a single time and 0.3% taken by the ten largest. Naive CD8 cells comprised CD45RO-negative, CCR7-positively selected cells, excluding terminally differentiated effector memory CD45RA+ cells. Nashville, Tennessee was home to all donors, who were Caucasian adults. Germline CDR1 SQVTM, CDR2 ANQGSEA. V was clipped by 3 bases and J by 2 bases, with 7 bases between them. The CDR3 contains 13 residues. This chain links TRBV29-1 with TRBJ2-2; D uncertain. Sample: naive CD8+ T cells sorted from blood. The sequence was obtained from a man aged 30-40 years in good health. CDR3 sequence: CSVEVPNTGELFF. CDR3 nucleotide sequence: TGCAGCGTTGAGGTACCCAACACCGGGGAGCTGTTTTTT.